Sequencing of this T cell receptor (beta chain) was carried out in a study of blood T cells in healthy people across ages (dated by TCRdb to between 2014 and 2017). Context from the whole study: In model experiments, template switching captured about one uniquely barcoded TCR beta cDNA molecule for every two T cells. Four age groups were formed from the donors: young (average roughly 15 years), middle-aged (approximately 42), aged (under 70) and long-lived (more than 75). To avoid experimental bias, donors of different ages were randomly spread across the sequencing lanes. Age-related changes in TCR beta repertoire diversity were measured in the study by deep sequencing normalized with unique cDNA molecular identifiers. Using the same blood draw, the study looked at two additional independent replicas of 1 million unique cDNA reads for two donors, one aged 18 to 30 and the other aged 80 or older.

General conclusions and limits of the study: Compared with the aged group, more naive CD4+ T cells, fewer expanded clones and increased TCR diversity were shown by the long-lived group, suggesting age selection. A strong correlation was found between observed TCR beta diversity and the percentage of naive T cells measured by flow cytometry. Because the CMV infection status of the donors was unknown, age-related changes in expanded clonotypes may potentially have been confounded. Conclusive comparison of naive and antigen-experienced compartments was prevented by the profiling of bulk unsorted PBMCs. Observed TCR beta diversity per million T cells fell roughly linearly with age, and a significant reduction was already apparent by age roughly 40. Total diversity estimates from one million sequenced T cells were considered lower bounds and underestimates.

V and J are truncated by 3 bases and 7 bases respectively, leaving an intervening sequence of 9 bases. Reading the germline V gene gives CDR1 SGHTA and CDR2 FQGNSA. The CDR3 sequence holds 12 residues, the cysteine and phenylalanine included. The entry retains the CDR3 DNA only, 36 bases that are in frame from base 1. Donors were around 37 systemically healthy Caucasian individuals from Russia aged 6 to 90 years. Each donor gave 9.5 to 10 milliliters of peripheral blood, drawn into EDTA-treated Vacutainer tubes. Ficoll-Paque density-gradient centrifugation was used to isolate PBMCs, with at least 7 million obtained per sample. Trizol reagent was used to extract total RNA from PBMCs, with at least 5 micrograms per sample. For every donor, an aliquot of PBMCs went through flow cytometry to measure the percentages of naive CD45RAhigh/CD27high T cells. Libraries were built with 5' RACE. This sample was sequenced with an Illumina HiSeq 2500. A second PCR of roughly 7 to 11 cycles was performed with a sample-barcoded 5' primer and a J-beta primer mix. A template-switch 5' adaptor carrying 12 random nucleotides introduced a unique molecular identifier onto each TCR beta cDNA molecule. At least 2.5 million CDR3-containing paired-end reads were obtained from each sample. First-strand cDNA was synthesized from all RNA with the Mint cDNA synthesis kit, primed by a TRBC-specific oligonucleotide. All cDNA was treated with uracil-DNA glycosylase and then went through a first 18-cycle PCR with the universal primers M1SS and BC2_uni_R. In the paper's pipeline: Normalization of each sample was performed by random selection of 1 million high-quality reads, each carrying a distinct molecular identifier. Instead of being binned into consensus sequences, reads with shared molecular identifiers were discarded. MiTCR, with a Q25 quality threshold and the strictest error-elimination algorithm, was used for CDR3 identification, clonotype clustering and error correction. Lower-bound total TCR beta diversity was estimated with a nonparametric unseen species model using Euler transformation. Clones were called with MiXCR by TCRdb after fastp trimmed the public reads at Q25, and only in-frame beta chains were retained. Rows are combined by CDR3 protein, so each entry shows the most common genes and DNA. The V and J calls come from TCRdb's annotation, not from the publication. Present in this sample are 1 million to 1.2 million distinct CDR3 sequences, roughly two fifths of which were seen just once. The ten largest clonotypes hold about an eighth of the sample.

As concerns this clonotype: The antigen it binds to is not known. No qualities accompany the bases; no much larger clone lies one base away.

The clonotype comes from a man aged 18 to 30 in good health. The sequenced material came from blood. The chain joins TRBV7-2 to TRBJ1-1, with the D gene uncertain. The nucleotide sequence reads as follows: TGTGCCAGCAGCTTGTCTCGGGATGAAGCTTTCTTT. Its protein reads: CASSLSRDEAFF.